This T cell receptor beta chain derives from a study of control samples from healthy donors and cancer patients. This clone came up once. Looked up from germline, CDR1 is SGDLS and CDR2 is YYNGEE. V was shortened by 4 bases and J by 0 bases, with 11 bases between the two germline ends. This CDR3 has 15 residues. Assay: immunoSEQ multiplex PCR; the TCRdb copy retains only in-frame clones and omits some. The data contain fewer than 15,000 clones, roughly 77% of them seen just once; the ten biggest clones take up approximately 17%. The material sequenced was formalin-fixed, paraffin-embedded tissue. The TCR originated in a female donor with lung cancer. V usage is TRBV9 and J usage is TRBJ2-1; D might be TRBD2 (5 bases). The CDR3 DNA reads as TGTGCCAGCAGCCACGGGGTGAGCTCCTACAATGAGCAGTTCTTC. Translating it yields CASSHGVSSYNEQFF.